The 23 T cell receptor beta chains below come from one sample, sequenced in a study of T cell responses to AZD1222 COVID-19 vaccine. The repertoire was sequenced with immunoSEQ multiplex PCR; TCRdb's copy has only in-frame clones and lacks some. The data hold about 140,000 clones, with approximately 89% observed a single time. This specimen was peripheral blood, taken on day 0 of AZD1222 vaccination. The receptors originated from an adult in good health.

CDR3 DNA: TGTGCCAGCAGCTTAGCGGGAGAGACCCAGTACTTC. Translating gives CASSLAGETQYF. The chain couples TRBV7-2 to TRBJ2-5; D is ambiguous. With 0 bases removed from V and 4 bases from J, the gap between germline ends came to 3 bases. This CDR3 contains 12 residues. Per the germline V gene, CDR1 is SGHTA and CDR2 is FQGNSA.

The V gene is TRBV5-1, the J gene TRBJ1-3, with D perhaps matching TRBD1 (5 bases). Germline assignment: CDR1 SGHRS and CDR2 YFSETQ. V lost 4 bases and J lost 4, with 12 bases in between. CDR3 length: 14 residues. The CDR3 is CASSRDFGGNTIYF. CDR3 DNA: TGCGCCAGCAGCCGGGACTTCGGAGGAAACACCATATATTTT.

The chain recombines TRBV5-1 with TRBJ2-1; possibly TRBD1 for D (6 bases). Germline CDR1 is SGHRS and CDR2 is YFSETQ. The V and J ends lost 7 bases and 5 bases respectively, with 13 bases between them. The CDR3 contains 13 residues. The CDR3 is CASHRDPNNEQFF. Written as DNA, the CDR3 is TGCGCCAGCCACAGGGACCCGAACAATGAGCAGTTCTTC.

The rearrangement links TRBV6-5 to TRBJ2-1; possibly TRBD2 for D (6 bases). CDR3 length: 12 residues. CDR1 is MNHEY, CDR2 SVGAGI, per germline. Trimming pared 8 bases from V and 10 bases from J, leaving 15 bases between. The CDR3, as DNA: TGTGCCAGCGGAATCGGCGGGGAAGAGCAGTTCTTC. It is translated as CASGIGGEEQFF.

The chain links TRBV9 to TRBJ1-1; D is unresolved. The V and J ends lost 0 bases and 1 base respectively, with 4 bases between them. The germline gives CDR1 SGDLS, CDR2 YYNGEE. This CDR3 has 13 amino acids. CDR3 nucleotides: TGTGCCAGCAGCGTAGCAGGGAACACTGAAGCTTTCTTT. Encoded protein: CASSVAGNTEAFF.

The V gene is TRBV5-6, the J gene TRBJ2-5; TRBD2 is a possible D gene (6 bases). V gave up 4 bases and J gave up 4 bases, with 14 bases separating them. The germline V gene encodes CDR1 SGHDT and CDR2 YYEEEE. CDR3 size: 14 residues. The CDR3 DNA reads as TGTGCCAGCAGCAAAAGCGGGCTCGGAGAGACCCAGTACTTC. Protein: CASSKSGLGETQYF.

This chain links TRBV12-3 or TRBV12-4 with TRBJ1-1, with D hard to call. CDR3 length equals 12 residues. The V end was cut by 10 bases, the J end by 1 base, with 10 bases between. The CDR3 here is CATGVGNTEAFF. DNA of the CDR3: TGTGCCACCGGGGTGGGGAACACTGAAGCTTTCTTT.

This chain uses TRBV11-2 with TRBJ1-2; no firm D call. The CDR3 extends over 12 amino acids. V dropped 0 bases and J dropped 4 bases, with 3 bases sitting between them. Germline V CDR1 and CDR2: SGHAT, FQNNGV. The CDR3 reads CASSLDSYGYTF. The CDR3, as DNA: TGTGCCAGCAGCTTAGACAGCTATGGCTACACCTTC.

As DNA, the CDR3 is TGTGCCAGTAGTTGGGGACAGGGGGTGAGGCAGCCCCAGCATTTT. Translating it yields CASSWGQGVRQPQHF. The chain links TRBV19 to TRBJ1-5; 11 nucleotides align to TRBD1. Germline values: CDR1 LNHDA, CDR2 SQIVND (reference sequence). The CDR3 is 15 residues long. J gave up 7 bases and V 5 bases, and 7 bases lay outside the gene matches.

The chain recombines TRBV7-2 with TRBJ1-3, with D unclear. V was trimmed by 1 base and J by 2 bases, leaving 12 bases between them. Germline values: CDR1 SGHTA, CDR2 FQGNSA. This CDR3 contains 16 residues. The CDR3 DNA reads as TGTGCCAGCAGCTTAGAGATGGTTCTTACTGGAAACACCATATATTTT. Translated: CASSLEMVLTGNTIYF. The whole variable domain, remainder taken from reference TRBV7-2 and TRBJ1-3, is GAGVSQSPSNKVTEKGKDVELRCDPISGHTALYWYRQSLGQGLEFLIYFQGNSAPDKSGLPSDRFSAERTGGSVSTLTIQRTQQEDSAVYLCASSLEMVLTGNTIYFGEGSWLTVV.

The chain employs TRBV5-8 and TRBJ1-1, with 7 bases identical to TRBD1. The CDR3 is 15 residues long. The ends lost 7 bases at V and 4 bases at J; junction bases unmatched: 13. Germline CDR1 reads SGHTS; CDR2 reads YDEGEE. The CDR3 sequence: CASPPLHRGRTEAFF. CDR3 nucleotides: TGTGCCAGCCCACCCCTACACAGGGGCCGCACTGAAGCTTTCTTT.

This rearrangement joins TRBV5-1 to TRBJ2-3; D is perhaps TRBD2 (6 bases). Trimming cost V 0 bases and J 6 bases, with 11 bases left between them. Germline lookup yields CDR1 SGHRS and CDR2 YFSETQ. The CDR3 is 14 residues long. Here the CDR3 reads CASSLDGSKDTQYF. For the CDR3, the DNA is TGCGCCAGCAGCTTGGACGGGAGTAAGGATACGCAGTATTTT.

This clone appeared a few times. The genes are TRBV7-9 and TRBJ2-2, with 9 bases aligning to TRBD2. This CDR3 is built from 15 residues. Per the germline V gene, CDR1 is SEHNR and CDR2 is FQNEAQ (reference sequence). The ends lost 4 bases at V and 5 bases at J; junction bases unmatched: 5. CDR3 in amino acids: CASSSLAGWTGELFF. DNA of the CDR3: TGTGCCAGCAGCTCCCTAGCGGGGTGGACCGGGGAGCTGTTTTTT.

This clone occurred many times. This chain connects TRBV5-1 to TRBJ2-7, with TRBD1 matching 7 bases. The V segment lost 4 bases and the J segment 2 bases; nucleotides outside the gene matches: 9. CDR3 length equals 15 residues. The germline V gene has CDR1 SGHRS and CDR2 YFSETQ. The CDR3 region has the DNA TGCGCCAGCAGCCCCCGGGCAGGGGGTACCTACGAGCAGTACTTC. This codes for CASSPRAGGTYEQYF.

This clone was counted once. This chain uses TRBV7-9 with TRBJ1-4; unclear D gene. The CDR3 runs 13 residues. The germline V and J ends were trimmed by 5 bases and 7 bases, with 11 bases remaining between them. Per germline, CDR1 SEHNR and CDR2 FQNEAQ (reference sequence). The CDR3 loop is CASSPPPVEKLFF. Written as DNA, the CDR3 is TGTGCCAGCAGCCCACCCCCGGTTGAAAAACTGTTTTTT.

The CDR3, as DNA: TGCGCCAGCAGCTTGGCCACCTCCTCCGGGACTAGCACCCCGGGGGAGCAGTACTTC. It is translated as CASSLATSSGTSTPGEQYF. The chain combines TRBV5-1 with TRBJ2-7, with 9 bases fitting TRBD2. The length of the CDR3 is 19 residues. V gave up 0 bases and J gave up 7 bases; unmatched junction bases: 20. CDR1 and CDR2 from the germline V gene are SGHRS and YFSETQ.

This clone has a single count. This chain links TRBV12-3 or TRBV12-4 with TRBJ1-2, with 9 bases aligning to TRBD1. V lost 6 bases to trimming and J lost 5 bases; unmatched junction nucleotides: 4. CDR3 length: 13 amino acids. The DNA of the CDR3 is TGTGCCAGCAGCACAGGGGGCGCTTATGGCTACACCTTC. Translating it yields CASSTGGAYGYTF.

The chain recombines TRBV28 with TRBJ1-2, with 8 bases aligning to TRBD1. There are 18 residues in the CDR3. Germline CDR1 reads MDHEN; CDR2 reads SYDVKM. The ends lost 8 bases at V and 2 bases at J; junction bases unmatched: 19. The CDR3 spells CASGRPGTGFVVNYGYTF. As DNA, the CDR3 is TGTGCCAGCGGCCGACCCGGGACAGGCTTTGTTGTCAACTATGGCTACACCTTC.

This chain uses TRBV10-3 with TRBJ2-1, with D unclear. The V gene's germline CDR1 is ENHRY and CDR2 SYGVKD. V lost 6 bases to trimming and J lost 0 bases, with 6 bases between them. The CDR3 is 13 amino acids. The CDR3 loop is CAISPSSYNEQFF. For the CDR3, the DNA is TGTGCCATCAGCCCGAGCTCCTACAATGAGCAGTTCTTC.

V gene TRBV6-5 combines with J gene TRBJ2-7; possibly TRBD2 for D (7 bases). V was cut by 0 bases and J by 5 bases, with 17 bases left in between. Germline CDR1 reads MNHEY; CDR2 reads SVGAGI. This CDR3 has 16 amino acids. The CDR3 here is CASSYSGGRSRDEQYF. In nucleotides, the CDR3 is TGTGCCAGCAGTTACTCGGGGGGGCGCAGTCGAGACGAGCAGTACTTC.

The gene calls are TRBV7-9 and TRBJ2-3; D is unresolved. V was shortened by 5 bases and J by 2 bases, with 8 bases between the two germline ends. CDR3 length equals 13 residues. The germline V gene encodes CDR1 SEHNR and CDR2 FQNEAQ (reference sequence). The CDR3 region has the DNA TGTGCCAGCAGCCCAGCTCTCACAGATACGCAGTATTTT. Translation gives CASSPALTDTQYF.

As DNA, the CDR3 is TGTGCCAGCAGCTTCGGGCTGACGGGGCCGACGGGGCCCTACGAGCAGTACTTC. Translating it yields CASSFGLTGPTGPYEQYF. V gene TRBV7-9 combines with J gene TRBJ2-7; either TRBD1 or TRBD2 may supply D (5 bases each). Trimming removed 3 bases at V and 2 bases at J, with 23 bases between. From germline, CDR1 is SEHNR and CDR2 FQNEAQ (reference sequence). The CDR3 has 18 residues.

As DNA, the CDR3 is TGTGCCAGCAGCCCGTCACAGGATTTTGAGCCCCAGCATTTT. It encodes CASSPSQDFEPQHF. J is TRBJ1-5 and V is TRBV7-6; possible D gene TRBD1, 5 bases. Trimming took off 5 bases at V and 8 bases at J, with 16 bases between the two ends. Germline values: CDR1 SGHVS, CDR2 FNYEAQ. The CDR3 runs to 14 residues.